These T cell receptor beta chains were read from a single sample in a study of blood T cells in healthy people across ages. TCRdb fed the 5' RACE reads into MiXCR, producing one record per CDR3 protein. The sample shows around 780,000 distinct CDR3 sequences, around 25% of them seen only once. The sample was also reused in another study, on T cells of mothers and their children.

Specimen: blood. Source of these receptors: a boy between 5 and 17 years old in good health. The CDR3 runs from the conserved cysteine through the conserved F or W. Fields, in order: clone size, J gene, D gene, V gene, CDR3 DNA, CDR3 protein. D genes are given only for firm matches. Clone size is given for some rows only: seen once, a few or many times, or a class if the clone is expanded.

- TRBJ2-5 TRBD2 TRBV4-2 TGTGCCAGCAGCCAAGTAGGGACTAGCGGGGGGGCCCAGTACTTC CASSQVGTSGGAQYF
- TRBJ2-5 - TRBV27 TGTGCCAGCAGTTTAGACCAAGAGGCCCAGTACTTC CASSLDQEAQYF
- TRBJ2-7 - TRBV7-3 TGTGCCAGCGCCGTCGCCGGGCCGCACTCCTACGAGCAGTACTTC CASAVAGPHSYEQYF
few TRBJ1-6 - TRBV7-9 TGTGCCAGCAGCCCCCCCGCCGGGTCCCATACTAAGGCGGATTCACCCCTCCACTTT CASSPPAGSHTKADSPLHF
few TRBJ1-2 - TRBV19 TGTGCCAGCAGTATTCGGGAGGGACCTTATGGCTACACCTTC CASSIREGPYGYTF
- TRBJ1-2 - TRBV11-2 TGTGCCAGCAGCTTAGCCTCCCGCTATGGCTACACCTTC CASSLASRYGYTF
few TRBJ1-1 - TRBV7-9 TGTGCCAGCACCTCCGGAGGGGGGACCCACGGGGCTTTCTTT CASTSGGGTHGAFF
many TRBJ2-5 - TRBV10-3 TGTGCCATCAGTGAAACGGGGCTGGAGGAGACCCAGTACTTC CAISETGLEETQYF
many TRBJ2-5 - TRBV5-1 TGTGCCAGCAGCGCTCCACAAGAGACCCAGTACTTC CASSAPQETQYF
- TRBJ2-5 - TRBV5-5 TGTGCCAGCAGCACCGGGTTCGGGCAGTACTTC CASSTGFGQYF
- TRBJ1-1 - TRBV30 TGTGCCTGGAGTGGGGGACTAAGTCTAGGAGCTTTCTTT CAWSGGLSLGAFF
- TRBJ2-5 - TRBV28 TGTGCCAGCCAACTCCGGCCCGGGGAGACCCAGTACTTC CASQLRPGETQYF
- TRBJ2-1 - TRBV4-1 TGCGCCAGCAGCCAAGATGGGACCAATGAGCAGTTCTTC CASSQDGTNEQFF
- TRBJ1-2 TRBD1 TRBV28 TGTGCCAGCAGGTCCGGGACAGGGGAGCATGGCTACACCTTC CASRSGTGEHGYTF
few TRBJ2-7 TRBD1 TRBV7-9 TGTGCCAGCAGCTTGGACAGGGCTAGTGGTTACGAGCAGTACTTC CASSLDRASGYEQYF
- TRBJ2-7 TRBD1 TRBV7-9 TGTGCCGGATCCGGGACAGGGGGCAAATCCTACGAGCAGTACTTC CAGSGTGGKSYEQYF
- TRBJ2-5 - TRBV25-1 TGTGCCAGCAGTGTGTTGGGGACCCAGTACTTC CASSVLGTQYF
- TRBJ2-5 - TRBV12-3/TRBV12-4 TGTGCCAGCAGTTTCCAGCTCGTAGAGACCCAGTACTTC CASSFQLVETQYF
- TRBJ1-4 - TRBV7-2 TGTGCCAGCAGCTTCCCGATCCCCGGGACACATAATGAAAAACTGTTTTTT CASSFPIPGTHNEKLFF
- TRBJ2-6 - TRBV20-1 TGCAGTGCGTACAGGGCCTCTGGGGCCAACGTCCTGACTTTC CSAYRASGANVLTF
- TRBJ2-6 - TRBV6-2/TRBV6-3 TGTGCCAGTAGCCGCGTTGGGCTTGGGGCCAACGTCCTGACTTTC CASSRVGLGANVLTF
few TRBJ2-7 TRBD1 TRBV7-9 TGTGCCAGCAGCACAATCGTTTCCGGGACAGGCCTCTACGAGCAGTACTTC CASSTIVSGTGLYEQYF
- TRBJ1-2 - TRBV6-5 TGTGCCAGCAGTTACTCGCCCCCTCAGGGAGGGTATGGCTACACCTTC CASSYSPPQGGYGYTF
- TRBJ2-5 TRBD2 TRBV20-1 TGCAGTGCCCCGCCGGGGAGGGGAGCGACGGTGACCCAGTACTTC CSAPPGRGATVTQYF
few TRBJ2-7 TRBD1 TRBV20-1 TGCAGTGCTAGAGATTTTCAGGGGGCTCTTTCCGAGCAGTACTTC CSARDFQGALSEQYF
many TRBJ2-7 TRBD2 TRBV4-1 TGCGCCAGCAGCCCTAGCGGGGGCCTCTCCTACGAGCAGTACTTC CASSPSGGLSYEQYF
- TRBJ2-1 - TRBV14 TGTGCCAGCAGCCAAGACGAGGGGTTGGCCTACAATGAGCAGTTCTTC CASSQDEGLAYNEQFF
many TRBJ2-2 - TRBV7-9 TGTGCCAGCAGCCAAGGGCGGAACACCGGGGAGCTGTTTTTT CASSQGRNTGELFF
- TRBJ2-1 TRBD2 TRBV12-3/TRBV12-4 TGTGCCAGCATCCGGGGGGGGGACGGTGAGCAGTTCTTC CASIRGGDGEQFF
- TRBJ2-7 - TRBV5-1 TGCGCCAGCAGCTTGACCCCAGGTACCTACGAGCAGTACTTC CASSLTPGTYEQYF
few TRBJ2-4 TRBD1 TRBV11-1 TGTGCCAGCAGCTCCGGGACAGGGGTGATTATTCAGTACTTC CASSSGTGVIIQYF
- TRBJ2-7 - TRBV4-1 TGCGCCAGCAGCCAAGTATTGGTAGAGGGCGAGCAGTACTTC CASSQVLVEGEQYF
- TRBJ1-5 - TRBV12-3/TRBV12-4 TGTGCCAGCCGGACTGGGGGCAATCAGCCCCAGCATTTT CASRTGGNQPQHF
few TRBJ2-5 TRBD1 TRBV5-1 TGCGCCAGCAGCTTCGACGGACAGGTCGTCCAAGAGACCCAGTACTTC CASSFDGQVVQETQYF
few TRBJ2-7 - TRBV6-6 TGTGCCAGCGCCCTAGCCCACGAGCAGTACTTC CASALAHEQYF
few TRBJ1-3 - TRBV7-9 TGTGCCAGCAGCCCCGGGACACTTGGAAACACCATATATTTT CASSPGTLGNTIYF
few TRBJ2-1 - TRBV5-1 TGCGCCAGCAGCGCTGCAGGTTCCTACAATGAGCAGTTCTTC CASSAAGSYNEQFF
- TRBJ2-7 - TRBV7-2 TGTGCCAGCAGACCGGAGGGGTGGGGGAGGACCTACGAGCAGTACTTC CASRPEGWGRTYEQYF
few TRBJ2-1 TRBD2 TRBV20-1 TGCAGTGCTAGAGGGACTAGCGGAGCACACAATGAGCAGTTCTTC CSARGTSGAHNEQFF
- TRBJ2-5 - TRBV5-1 TGCGCCAGCAGCCCTCGAGTGCTATTTCAAGAGACCCAGTACTTC CASSPRVLFQETQYF